This T cell receptor (beta chain) was captured in a study of blood T cell repertoires in COVID-19. In the study overall: There were acute and convalescent COVID-19 samples, and they came from the United States, Italy and Spain. The analysed material was cDNA or gDNA that came from T cells, B-cell-depleted T cells, or PBMCs.

As originally analysed: Amplification of reference gene primers was used by the study to estimate nucleated cell counts. Assay used: immunoSEQ multiplex PCR; TCRdb lists only in-frame clones, some missing. The DNA was the basis for D and trimming; V, J and clone size are from that table. The table shows fewer than 350,000 clones, with roughly 89% occurring only once. The CDR3 has 12 residues. V lost 4 bases and J 6 bases, leaving 10 bases between the germline ends. The germline V gene encodes CDR1 MNHEY and CDR2 SMNVEV (reference sequence). The rearrangement links TRBV27 to TRBJ2-7; D remains unclear. The sequenced sample consisted of peripheral blood. This TCR was sampled from a man aged 40-49 years with acute or convalescent COVID-19. CDR3 region: CASSSPTGEQYF. The DNA of the CDR3 is TGTGCCAGCAGTTCCCCAACCGGCGAGCAGTACTTC.